The following is a T cell receptor beta chain sequence with its context. In the original analysis: Reference gene primer amplification in the assay estimated nucleated cell counts. Repertoires were generated with immunoSEQ multiplex PCR, while TCRdb's copy carries only in-frame clones and drops some. The DNA gave D and trimming, while V, J and clone size come from that table. The sample contains about 260,000 clones, roughly 86% of which appear only once. The CDR3 sequence is 19 residues long. Germline CDR1 reads MNHEY; CDR2 reads SMNVEV (reference sequence). The V and J ends lost 1 base and 0 bases respectively, with 16 bases between them. This entry is derived from a study of blood T cell repertoires in COVID-19. Turning to the study itself: COVID-19 samples collected from the United States, Italy and Spain covered acute and convalescent phases. The analysed material was cDNA or gDNA that came from T cells, B-cell-depleted T cells, or PBMCs.

The receptor was isolated from a human donor in a cohort sampled during active COVID-19. The sequencing input was peripheral blood. The chain uses TRBV27 and TRBJ2-6; D may be TRBD1 (6 bases). The CDR3 here is CASSLLRGSAISGANVLTF. The DNA for the CDR3 is TGTGCCAGCAGTTTATTAAGGGGGTCTGCTATCTCTGGGGCCAACGTCCTGACTTTC.